The 3 T cell receptor beta chains reported below all come from one sample, sequenced in a study of blood T cell repertoires in COVID-19 (dated by TCRdb to 2018 to 2021). The library came from the immunoSEQ multiplex PCR assay. The clones in this table, taken by TCRdb from immuneACCESS, are in-frame only. Not every clone is retained; where verified, under half of the shortfall comes from an unresolved V gene, and the cause of the rest is unknown. The sample includes roughly 100,000 clones, with roughly 80% observed a single time. Jointly, the top ten make up approximately 15% of the sample. Sample: peripheral blood. Receptors were obtained from a woman of 80 years or more with acute or convalescent COVID-19.

The J gene is TRBJ1-6, the V gene TRBV28; tentatively, D is TRBD1 (6 bases). V lost 5 bases, J lost 6 bases, and 14 bases lay in between. CDR1 and CDR2 from the germline V gene are MDHEN and SYDVKM. The CDR3 consists of 15 residues. CDR3 region: CASSGGQLVNSPLHF. The CDR3 DNA is TGTGCCAGCAGTGGTGGACAGCTAGTTAATTCACCCCTCCACTTT.

This clone was detected only once. The rearrangement joins TRBV7-6 to TRBJ2-1, with TRBD2 as a possible D gene (5 bases). V was clipped by 3 bases and J by 6 bases, with 15 bases between them. Germline CDR1 SGHVS, CDR2 FNYEAQ. The CDR3 totals 15 residues. CDR3: CASSFLVGESNEQFF. DNA for the CDR3: TGTGCCAGCAGCTTCCTAGTGGGAGAGAGCAATGAGCAGTTCTTC.

This chain uses TRBV11-2 with TRBJ1-6, with D perhaps matching TRBD1 (5 bases). The germline V and J ends were trimmed by 6 bases and 7 bases, with 16 bases remaining between them. Germline CDR1 is SGHAT and CDR2 is FQNNGV. The CDR3 spans 15 residues. The CDR3 sequence is CASRLTGTVNSPLHF. CDR3 bases: TGTGCCAGCAGACTTACAGGCACTGTCAATTCACCCCTCCACTTT. The whole variable domain, filled in from reference TRBV11-2 and TRBJ1-6, reads EAGVAQSPRYKIIEKRQSVAFWCNPISGHATLYWYQQILGQGPKLLIQFQNNGVVDDSQLPKDRFSAERLKGVDSTLKIQPAKLEDSAVYLCASRLTGTVNSPLHFGNGTRLTVT.